The clone carrying this T cell receptor (beta chain) was observed many times. This sample stems from a study of T-cell memory formation after mild COVID-19. One entry per CDR3 protein results from TCRdb running MiXCR on the 5' RACE reads. The data show 350,000 to 500,000 distinct CDR3 sequences, less than 25% seen once. The material sequenced was PBMCs or a T cell subset sorted from them (not recorded which). The clonotype originates from an adult woman who had mild COVID-19 (a few samples of this study predate the infection). Cell type and time point are not known.

Here the CDR3 DNA reads TGTGCCAGCAGTGAATCGCAGGGGGCCGGTTGGACTGAAGCTTTCTTT. This codes for CASSESQGAGWTEAFF. The chain joins TRBV6-1 to TRBJ1-1, with 8 bases aligning to TRBD1. After removal of 2 bases from V and 5 bases from J, the junction contained 10 bases not matched to a gene. The length of the CDR3 is 16 residues. CDR1 and CDR2 (germline): MNHNS, SASEGT.